This T cell receptor beta chain was captured in a study of blood T cell repertoires in COVID-19. V lost 7 bases, J lost 4 bases, and 21 bases stayed unmatched. Germline V lookup: CDR1 MNHEY, CDR2 SMNVEV (reference sequence). The CDR3 runs to 20 residues. The method was immunoSEQ multiplex PCR; TCRdb's version includes in-frame clones alone and lacks a portion of them. The top ten clones hold less than 2% of a sample with roughly 400,000 clones, roughly nine tenths of them seen once. Recovered status in Cohort 3 required two negative PCRs, clearance, or symptom resolution. The chain uses TRBV27 and TRBJ2-3, with TRBD2 identical over 12 bases. What was sequenced was PBMCs or T cells enriched from blood (not recorded which). The sequence came from a woman in her thirties who had recovered from COVID-19. CDR3 bases: TGTGCCAGCACTACTGCGACTGGGCTAGCGGGGGGGAATGTTCCAGATACGCAGTATTTT. Its protein product is CASTTATGLAGGNVPDTQYF.